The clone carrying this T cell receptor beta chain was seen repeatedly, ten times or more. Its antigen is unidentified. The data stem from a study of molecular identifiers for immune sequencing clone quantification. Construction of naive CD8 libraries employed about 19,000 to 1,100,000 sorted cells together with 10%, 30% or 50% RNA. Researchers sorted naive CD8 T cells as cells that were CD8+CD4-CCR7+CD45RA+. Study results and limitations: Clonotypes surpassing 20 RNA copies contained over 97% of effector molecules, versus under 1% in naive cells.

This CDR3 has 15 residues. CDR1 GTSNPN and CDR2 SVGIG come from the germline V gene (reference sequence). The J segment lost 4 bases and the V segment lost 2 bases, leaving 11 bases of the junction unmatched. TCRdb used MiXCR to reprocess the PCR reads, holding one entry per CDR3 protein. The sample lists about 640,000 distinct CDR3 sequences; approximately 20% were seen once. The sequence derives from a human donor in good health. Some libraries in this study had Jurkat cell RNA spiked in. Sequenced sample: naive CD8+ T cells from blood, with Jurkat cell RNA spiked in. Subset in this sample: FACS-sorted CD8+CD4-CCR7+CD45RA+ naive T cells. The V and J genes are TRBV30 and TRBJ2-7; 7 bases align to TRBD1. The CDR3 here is CAWSPGRTGFYEQYF. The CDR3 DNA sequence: TGTGCCTGGAGTCCCGGAAGGACAGGTTTTTACGAGCAGTACTTC. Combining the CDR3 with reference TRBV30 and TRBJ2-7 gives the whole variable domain SQTIHQWPATLVQPVGSPLSLECTVEGTSNPNLYWYRQAAGRGLQLLFYSVGIGQISSEVPQNLSASRPQDRQFILSSKKLLLSDSGFYLCAWSPGRTGFYEQYFGPGTRLTVT.